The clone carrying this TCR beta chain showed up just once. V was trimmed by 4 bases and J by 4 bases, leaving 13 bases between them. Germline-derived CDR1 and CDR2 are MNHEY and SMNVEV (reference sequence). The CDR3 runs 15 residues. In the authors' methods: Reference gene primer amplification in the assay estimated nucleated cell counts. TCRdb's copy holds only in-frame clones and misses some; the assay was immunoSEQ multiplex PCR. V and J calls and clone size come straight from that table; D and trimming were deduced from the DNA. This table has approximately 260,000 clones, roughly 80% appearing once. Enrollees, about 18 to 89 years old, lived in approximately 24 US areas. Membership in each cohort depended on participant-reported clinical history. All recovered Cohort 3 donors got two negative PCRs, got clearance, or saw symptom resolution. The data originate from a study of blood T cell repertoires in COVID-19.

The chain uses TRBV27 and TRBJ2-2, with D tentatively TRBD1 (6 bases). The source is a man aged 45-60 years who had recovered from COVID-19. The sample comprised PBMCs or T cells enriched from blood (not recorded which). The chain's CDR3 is CASSWDTSITGELFF. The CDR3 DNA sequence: TGTGCCAGCAGTTGGGACACTAGTATCACCGGGGAGCTGTTTTTT.